This T cell receptor beta chain was sequenced in a study of graft-versus-host responses after intestinal transplantation. TCRdb keeps only in-frame clones here, not all; method: immunoSEQ multiplex PCR. The sample yields tens of thousands of clones, 90% seen once. Details on this clone: Its specificity is unknown.

This CDR3 has 15 residues. The V end was cut by 7 bases, the J end by 2 bases, with 18 bases between. Germline V gives CDR1 SGHTS, CDR2 YDEGEE. The chain joins TRBV5-8 to TRBJ2-5; tentative D call: TRBD2 (6 bases). The sequence was collected from a human donor who received an intestinal transplant. The source was unstimulated CD4+ T cells sorted from spleen or lymph node cells, collected before intestinal transplant. CDR3 loop: CASRGTARGQETQYF. The CDR3, as DNA: TGTGCCAGCCGCGGGACCGCCCGGGGGCAAGAGACCCAGTACTTC.